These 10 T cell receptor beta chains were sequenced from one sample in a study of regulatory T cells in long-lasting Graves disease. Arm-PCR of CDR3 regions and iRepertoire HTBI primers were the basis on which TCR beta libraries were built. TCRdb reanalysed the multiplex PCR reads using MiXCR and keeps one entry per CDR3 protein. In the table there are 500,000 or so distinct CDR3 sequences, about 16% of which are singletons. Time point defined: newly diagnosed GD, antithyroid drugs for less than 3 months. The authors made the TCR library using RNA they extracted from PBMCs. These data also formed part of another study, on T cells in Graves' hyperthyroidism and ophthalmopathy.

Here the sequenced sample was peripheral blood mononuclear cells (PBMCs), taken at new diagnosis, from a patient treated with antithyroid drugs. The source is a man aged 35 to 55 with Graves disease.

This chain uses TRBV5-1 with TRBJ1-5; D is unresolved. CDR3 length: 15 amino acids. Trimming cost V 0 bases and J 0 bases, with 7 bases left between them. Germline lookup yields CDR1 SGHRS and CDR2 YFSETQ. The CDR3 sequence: CASSLGVNSNQPQHF. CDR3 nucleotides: TGCGCCAGCAGCTTGGGAGTAAATAGCAATCAGCCCCAGCATTTT.

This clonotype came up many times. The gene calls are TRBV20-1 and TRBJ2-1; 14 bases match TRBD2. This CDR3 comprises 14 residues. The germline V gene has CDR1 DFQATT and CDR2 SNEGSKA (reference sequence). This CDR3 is CTLGLAGDYNEQFF. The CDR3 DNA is TGCACCCTGGGACTAGCGGGGGATTACAATGAGCAGTTCTTC.

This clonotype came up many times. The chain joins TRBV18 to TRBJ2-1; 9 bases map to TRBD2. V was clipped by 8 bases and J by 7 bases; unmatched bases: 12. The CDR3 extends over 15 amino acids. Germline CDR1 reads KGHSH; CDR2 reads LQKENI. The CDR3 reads CASASAPGLANEQFF. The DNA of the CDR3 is TGTGCCAGCGCGTCTGCTCCGGGACTAGCTAATGAGCAGTTCTTC.

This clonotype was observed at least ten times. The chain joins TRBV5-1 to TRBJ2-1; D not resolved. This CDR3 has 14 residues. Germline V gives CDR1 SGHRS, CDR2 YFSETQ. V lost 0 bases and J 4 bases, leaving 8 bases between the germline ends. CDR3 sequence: CASSLAPQYNEQFF. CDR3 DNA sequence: TGCGCCAGCAGCTTGGCCCCCCAGTACAATGAGCAGTTCTTC.

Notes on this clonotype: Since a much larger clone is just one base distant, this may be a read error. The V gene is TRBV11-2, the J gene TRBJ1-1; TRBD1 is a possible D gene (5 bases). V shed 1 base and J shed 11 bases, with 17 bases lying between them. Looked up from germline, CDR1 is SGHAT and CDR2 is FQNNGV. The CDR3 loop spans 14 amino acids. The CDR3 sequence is CASSLVRGPTGAFF. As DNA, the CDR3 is TGTGCCAGCAGCTTAGTCCGGGGACCCACTGGCGCTTTCTTT.

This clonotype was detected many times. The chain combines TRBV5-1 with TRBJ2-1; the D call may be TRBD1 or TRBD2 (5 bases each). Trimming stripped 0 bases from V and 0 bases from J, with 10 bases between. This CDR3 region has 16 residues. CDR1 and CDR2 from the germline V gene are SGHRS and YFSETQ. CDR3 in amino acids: CASSLVGESSYNEQFF. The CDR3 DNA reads TGCGCCAGCAGCTTGGTAGGGGAGAGCTCCTACAATGAGCAGTTCTTC.

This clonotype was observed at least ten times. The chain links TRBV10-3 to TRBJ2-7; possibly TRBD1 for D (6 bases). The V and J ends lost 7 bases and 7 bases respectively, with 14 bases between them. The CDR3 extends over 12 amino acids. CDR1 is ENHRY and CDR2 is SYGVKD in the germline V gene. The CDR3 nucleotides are TGTGCCATCAAAACAGGGTCGGCAGAGCAGTACTTC. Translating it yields CAIKTGSAEQYF.

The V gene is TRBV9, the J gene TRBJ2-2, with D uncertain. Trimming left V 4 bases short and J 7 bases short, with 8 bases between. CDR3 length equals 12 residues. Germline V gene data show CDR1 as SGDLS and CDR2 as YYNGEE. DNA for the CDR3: TGTGCCAGCAGCAAACCAAACGGGGAGCTGTTTTTT. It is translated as CASSKPNGELFF.

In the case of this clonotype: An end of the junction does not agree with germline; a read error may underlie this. The CDR3 bases are TGCAGTGCTAGATCTGCCTCCAACAATGAGCAGTTCTTC. Its translation: CSARSASNNEQFF. V gene TRBV20-1 combines with J gene TRBJ2-1, with D uncertain. CDR3 size: 13 residues. Germline V gene sequence: CDR1 DFQATT, CDR2 SNEGSKA (reference sequence).

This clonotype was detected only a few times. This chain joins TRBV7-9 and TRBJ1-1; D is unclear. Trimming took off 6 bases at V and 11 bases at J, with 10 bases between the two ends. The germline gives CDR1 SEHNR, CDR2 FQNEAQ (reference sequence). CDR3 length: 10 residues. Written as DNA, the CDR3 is TGTGCCAGCAGGTCCGCGAGGGCTTTCTTT. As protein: CASRSARAFF.